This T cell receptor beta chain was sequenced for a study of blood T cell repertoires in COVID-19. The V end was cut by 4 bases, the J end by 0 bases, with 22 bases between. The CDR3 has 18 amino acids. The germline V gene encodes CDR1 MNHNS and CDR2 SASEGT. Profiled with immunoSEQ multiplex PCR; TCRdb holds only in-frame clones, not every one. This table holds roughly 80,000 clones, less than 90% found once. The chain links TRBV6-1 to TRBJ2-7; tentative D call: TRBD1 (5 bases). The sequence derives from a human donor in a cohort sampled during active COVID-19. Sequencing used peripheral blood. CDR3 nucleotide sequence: TGTGCCAGCAGTGCGTCAGGGTTTTTACTGTCGCGCTCCTACGAGCAGTACTTC. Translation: CASSASGFLLSRSYEQYF.